What follows describes a single TCR beta chain. This record comes from a study of neoadjuvant anti-PD-1 for oral cavity cancer. Study-wide context: Patients mostly received three to four biweekly nivolumab doses at 3 mg/kg before surgery. Patients without progression got a fourth dose around day 43.

Six replicates per PBMC sample, mostly from 480 ng of genomic DNA. The repertoire was sequenced with immunoSEQ multiplex PCR; TCRdb's copy has only in-frame clones and lacks some. The sample yields 72,000 or so clones, around 88% seen once. The germline CDR1 and CDR2 sequences are MGHDK and SYGVNS. The CDR3 spans 15 residues. V lost 0 bases to trimming and J lost 5 bases, with 10 bases between them. The patients had HPV-negative, locally advanced oral cavity squamous cell carcinoma. The receptor was derived from a person between 35 and 79 years old with oral cavity squamous cell carcinoma. The chain employs TRBV25-1 and TRBJ2-2, with D possibly being TRBD1 or TRBD2 (5 bases each). Here the sequenced sample was PBMCs, taken before nivolumab (anti-PD-1) treatment. CDR3 DNA: TGTGCCAGCAGTGAATACTTGGGGGAAACCGGGGAGCTGTTTTTT. Translated: CASSEYLGETGELFF.